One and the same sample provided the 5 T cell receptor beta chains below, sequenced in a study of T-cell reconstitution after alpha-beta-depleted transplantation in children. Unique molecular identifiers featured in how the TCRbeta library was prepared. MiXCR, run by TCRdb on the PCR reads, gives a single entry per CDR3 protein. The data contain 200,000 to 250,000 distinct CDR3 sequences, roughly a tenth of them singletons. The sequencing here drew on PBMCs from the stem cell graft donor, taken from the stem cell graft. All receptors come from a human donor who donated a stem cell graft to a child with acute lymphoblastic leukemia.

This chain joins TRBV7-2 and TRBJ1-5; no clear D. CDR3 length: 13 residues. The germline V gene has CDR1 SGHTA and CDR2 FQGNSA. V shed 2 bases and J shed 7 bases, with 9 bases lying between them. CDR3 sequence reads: CASSLNQHQPQHF. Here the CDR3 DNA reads TGTGCCAGCAGCTTAAATCAGCACCAGCCCCAGCATTTT.

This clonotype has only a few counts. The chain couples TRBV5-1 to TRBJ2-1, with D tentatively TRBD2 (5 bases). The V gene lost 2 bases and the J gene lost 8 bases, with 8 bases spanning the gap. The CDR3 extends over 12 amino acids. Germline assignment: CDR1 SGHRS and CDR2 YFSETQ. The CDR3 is CASSFPGYEQFF. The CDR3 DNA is TGCGCCAGCAGCTTCCCGGGGTATGAGCAGTTCTTC.

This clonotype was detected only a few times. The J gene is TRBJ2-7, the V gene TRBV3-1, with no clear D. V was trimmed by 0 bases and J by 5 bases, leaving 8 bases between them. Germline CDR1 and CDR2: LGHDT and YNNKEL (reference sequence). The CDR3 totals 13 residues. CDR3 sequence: CASSQDIVNEQYF. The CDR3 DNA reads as TGTGCCAGCAGCCAAGATATCGTGAACGAGCAGTACTTC.

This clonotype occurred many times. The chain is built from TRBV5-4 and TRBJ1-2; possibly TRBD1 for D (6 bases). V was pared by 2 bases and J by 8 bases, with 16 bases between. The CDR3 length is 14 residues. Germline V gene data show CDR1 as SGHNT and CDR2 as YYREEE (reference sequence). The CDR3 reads CASSFGFQGIGYTF. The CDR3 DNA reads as TGTGCCAGCAGCTTCGGTTTCCAGGGGATCGGCTACACCTTC.

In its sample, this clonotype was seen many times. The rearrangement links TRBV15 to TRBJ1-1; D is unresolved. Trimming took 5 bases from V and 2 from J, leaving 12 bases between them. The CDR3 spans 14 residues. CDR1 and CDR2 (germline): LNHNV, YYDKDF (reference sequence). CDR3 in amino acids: CATSYAGSNTEAFF. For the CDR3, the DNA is TGTGCCACCAGCTACGCAGGTTCCAACACTGAAGCTTTCTTT.